The present T cell receptor (beta chain) was sequenced within a study of blood T cell repertoires in COVID-19 (TCRdb year 2020). In terms of the full investigation: Samples covering the acute and convalescent phases of COVID-19 were provided by collaborators in the United States, Italy and Spain. The material from the prospective study consisted of cDNA or gDNA derived from T cells, B-cell-depleted T cells, or PBMCs. Subjects who had been exposed to COVID-19, were actively infected with it, or had recovered from it provided the deeply sampled blood TCRbeta repertoires that made up the dataset. A freely available public database, intended as a resource for researchers studying the immune response to SARS-CoV-2, is where the repertoires were released. The samples were drawn from two sources: the first 160 participants of the ongoing ImmuneRACE study, and over 950 subjects contributed by 6 global collaborators. A de-identified subject ID, COVID-19 status, age in years and sex were almost always included in the sample metadata. Where available, HLA class I and class II types were obtained from metadata supplied by the sample provider rather than from assay-based typing. The research as a whole found: The amount of clinical and demographic metadata varied by source and participant and was provided uncurated.

TCRbeta CDR3 regions were amplified from genomic DNA by means of the immunoSEQ Assay, a bias-controlled multiplex PCR. From the authors' description of their analysis: The number of nucleated cells in each sample was estimated by amplification of reference gene primers within the assay. To quantify the absolute abundance of each unique TCRbeta CDR3 rearrangement, sequence reads were collapsed and filtered. For each sample, productive Simpson clonality was calculated as the square root of Simpson's diversity index over productive rearrangements. Held by TCRdb, this immuneACCESS table contains in-frame sequences only and omits some clones. Under half of the omission traces to an unresolved V gene where checked; the cause of the rest is unknown. V and J calls and clone size are copied from that table; D and trimming were computed from the DNA. The sample table contains hundreds of thousands of clones; only one count was recorded for about 91% of them. The ten largest clones add up to approximately 9.8% of the sample.

Comments on this clone: Its antigen is not yet known. Base qualities are missing; no much larger clone stands one base away.

Participants in the prospective study were enrolled through a virtual design, were aged 18 to 89 years, and lived in 24 United States geographic areas. In the prospective study, participants were assigned to cohorts based on the clinical history participants reported in a screening survey and a study questionnaire. Recovered participants in ImmuneRACE Cohort 3 were defined as having two consecutive negative NP/OP PCR tests, clearance from a healthcare professional, or resolution of symptoms. In the prospective study, mobile phlebotomists collected whole blood, serum and a nasopharyngeal or oropharyngeal swab from each participant. Prospective study participants could optionally give additional blood draws and questionnaires over an approximately two-month period. Before DNA extraction, blood samples from the prospective study were shipped at room temperature or frozen. Unmatched junction bases come to 8, with V trimmed by 6 bases and J by 1 base. The CDR3, from cysteine to phenylalanine, totals 15 residues. The CDR3 DNA has 45 bases and is translated from base 1. The germline V gene yields MNHEY for CDR1 and SVGAGI for CDR2.

The rearranged chain carries TRBV6-5 and TRBJ2-7, and 8 junctional nucleotides match TRBD2. This TCR derives from a woman aged 40 to 50 who had recovered from COVID-19. Sequencing was done on a sample of PBMCs or T cells enriched from blood (not recorded which). The CDR3 protein: CASSHRTSRSYEQYF. The DNA is as follows: TGTGCCAGCAGCCACAGGACTAGCAGATCCTACGAGCAGTACTTC.